The rows below give T cell receptor beta chains drawn from one sample of a study of T cell responses to AZD1222 COVID-19 vaccine. Profiled with immunoSEQ multiplex PCR; TCRdb holds only in-frame clones, not every one. The sample records over 130,000 clones, roughly 91% being singletons. This sample comprised peripheral blood, obtained on day 0 of AZD1222 vaccination. The receptors were gathered from an adult in good health. Each CDR3 is given with its conserved first and last residue. Each record gives: D gene, clone size, V gene, J gene, CDR3 protein, CDR3 DNA. D genes are given only for firm matches. The size entry is marked missing in some rows and otherwise reads once, few, many or a size class.

d_call: TRBD1
clone_size: -
v_call: TRBV19
j_call: TRBJ2-7
cdr3_aa: CASSTPGTGGHEQYF
cdr3_nt: TGTGCCAGTAGTACCCCCGGGACAGGGGGCCACGAGCAGTACTTC

d_call: TRBD2
clone_size: -
v_call: TRBV2
j_call: TRBJ2-3
cdr3_aa: CASKGLATDTQYF
cdr3_nt: TGTGCCAGCAAGGGACTAGCCACAGATACGCAGTATTTT

d_call: TRBD1
clone_size: -
v_call: TRBV5-4
j_call: TRBJ2-4
cdr3_aa: CASSPQGSKNIQYF
cdr3_nt: TGTGCCAGCAGCCCACAGGGGTCCAAAAACATTCAGTACTTC

d_call: -
clone_size: -
v_call: TRBV21-1
j_call: TRBJ2-1
cdr3_aa: CARCGRAVNEQFF
cdr3_nt: TGTGCCAGGTGCGGGAGGGCCGTTAATGAGCAGTTCTTC

d_call: -
clone_size: -
v_call: TRBV7-2
j_call: TRBJ1-5
cdr3_aa: CASSPTGPQQPQHF
cdr3_nt: TGTGCCAGCAGCCCCACAGGGCCACAACAGCCCCAGCATTTT

d_call: -
clone_size: once
v_call: TRBV30
j_call: TRBJ1-1
cdr3_aa: CAWSVIRPGVRWTEAFF
cdr3_nt: TGTGCCTGGAGTGTTATAAGACCGGGAGTCAGATGGACTGAAGCTTTCTTT

d_call: TRBD2
clone_size: -
v_call: TRBV2
j_call: TRBJ2-1
cdr3_aa: CASIGGDKRGPNRQFF
cdr3_nt: TGTGCCAGCATAGGGGGTGACAAGCGGGGGCCCAATCGGCAGTTCTTC

d_call: TRBD1
clone_size: -
v_call: TRBV7-7
j_call: TRBJ2-7
cdr3_aa: CASSKGQGGYEQYF
cdr3_nt: TGTGCCAGCAGCAAGGGACAGGGCGGTTACGAGCAGTACTTC

d_call: TRBD2
clone_size: once
v_call: TRBV5-4
j_call: TRBJ2-7
cdr3_aa: CASSGTSGALSEQYF
cdr3_nt: TGTGCCAGCAGCGGGACTAGCGGCGCCCTCTCCGAGCAGTACTTC

d_call: -
clone_size: -
v_call: TRBV7-2
j_call: TRBJ1-2
cdr3_aa: CASSPDLFVGGYTF
cdr3_nt: TGTGCCAGCAGCCCGGACCTCTTTGTGGGGGGCTACACCTTC

d_call: -
clone_size: -
v_call: TRBV15
j_call: TRBJ1-6
cdr3_aa: CATSRDKRPLANSPLHF
cdr3_nt: TGTGCCACCAGCAGAGATAAGAGGCCCCTCGCCAATTCACCCCTCCACTTT

d_call: TRBD2
clone_size: -
v_call: TRBV24-1
j_call: TRBJ2-3
cdr3_aa: CATSEPLAGGGDTQYF
cdr3_nt: TGTGCCACCAGTGAGCCTCTAGCGGGAGGAGGGGATACGCAGTATTTT

d_call: TRBD1
clone_size: -
v_call: TRBV6-5
j_call: TRBJ1-5
cdr3_aa: CASSYSGTGVTQPQHF
cdr3_nt: TGTGCCAGCAGTTACTCAGGGACAGGGGTCACTCAGCCCCAGCATTTT

d_call: -
clone_size: -
v_call: TRBV29-1
j_call: TRBJ1-3
cdr3_aa: CSVVVGPSGNTIYF
cdr3_nt: TGCAGCGTTGTCGTAGGCCCCTCTGGAAACACCATATATTTT

d_call: TRBD1
clone_size: -
v_call: TRBV2
j_call: TRBJ2-7
cdr3_aa: CASGGGQGSVYEQYF
cdr3_nt: TGTGCCAGCGGGGGGGGACAGGGTAGTGTCTACGAGCAGTACTTC

d_call: -
clone_size: -
v_call: TRBV6-5
j_call: TRBJ1-5
cdr3_aa: CASVQTGSNQPQHF
cdr3_nt: TGTGCCAGCGTTCAAACAGGGAGCAATCAGCCCCAGCATTTT

d_call: TRBD2
clone_size: -
v_call: TRBV18
j_call: TRBJ2-2
cdr3_aa: CASSMTSGSIMNGELFF
cdr3_nt: TGTGCCAGCTCTATGACTAGCGGGAGCATTATGAACGGGGAGCTGTTTTTT

d_call: -
clone_size: -
v_call: TRBV2
j_call: TRBJ1-1
cdr3_aa: CASNLQGWYTEAFF
cdr3_nt: TGTGCCAGCAACCTCCAGGGTTGGTACACTGAAGCTTTCTTT

d_call: -
clone_size: -
v_call: TRBV3-1/TRBV3-2
j_call: TRBJ1-6
cdr3_aa: CASSQPGNSPLHF
cdr3_nt: TGTGCCAGCAGCCAACCTGGGAATTCACCCCTCCACTTT

d_call: -
clone_size: -
v_call: TRBV19
j_call: TRBJ2-2
cdr3_aa: CASSIDRGAAGELFF
cdr3_nt: TGTGCCAGTAGTATAGATAGGGGGGCGGCCGGGGAGCTGTTTTTT

d_call: -
clone_size: once
v_call: TRBV29-1
j_call: TRBJ2-7
cdr3_aa: CSGPTLVYEQYF
cdr3_nt: TGCAGCGGACCCACATTAGTCTACGAGCAGTACTTC

d_call: -
clone_size: once
v_call: TRBV2
j_call: TRBJ2-7
cdr3_aa: CASSASARQSYEQYF
cdr3_nt: TGTGCCAGCAGTGCGTCAGCCCGACAATCCTACGAGCAGTACTTC

d_call: TRBD1
clone_size: -
v_call: TRBV7-3
j_call: TRBJ2-4
cdr3_aa: CASSSGQGKNIQYF
cdr3_nt: TGTGCCAGCAGCTCCGGACAGGGGAAAAACATTCAGTACTTC

d_call: -
clone_size: few
v_call: TRBV9
j_call: TRBJ2-3
cdr3_aa: CASSASPGVRTDTQYF
cdr3_nt: TGTGCCAGCAGCGCCTCCCCAGGGGTTCGCACAGATACGCAGTATTTT

d_call: TRBD1
clone_size: once
v_call: TRBV6-5
j_call: TRBJ1-1
cdr3_aa: CASILGTGEAFF
cdr3_nt: TGTGCCAGCATCCTTGGGACAGGAGAAGCTTTCTTT

d_call: TRBD2
clone_size: -
v_call: TRBV7-6
j_call: TRBJ2-7
cdr3_aa: CASSLGTSGVYEQYF
cdr3_nt: TGTGCCAGCAGCCTCGGGACTAGCGGGGTGTACGAGCAGTACTTC

d_call: -
clone_size: -
v_call: TRBV19
j_call: TRBJ1-1
cdr3_aa: CASRMSGIEAFF
cdr3_nt: TGTGCCAGTAGGATGTCAGGGATTGAAGCTTTCTTT

d_call: TRBD2
clone_size: -
v_call: TRBV28
j_call: TRBJ2-3
cdr3_aa: CASSPGLGDTQYF
cdr3_nt: TGTGCCAGCAGTCCCGGACTAGGAGATACGCAGTATTTT

d_call: -
clone_size: -
v_call: TRBV7-2
j_call: TRBJ1-4
cdr3_aa: CASSLDGATNEKLFF
cdr3_nt: TGTGCCAGCAGCCTGGACGGCGCAACTAATGAAAAACTGTTTTTT

d_call: TRBD1
clone_size: -
v_call: TRBV6-5
j_call: TRBJ2-1
cdr3_aa: CASKLGQGLDNEQFF
cdr3_nt: TGTGCCAGCAAGTTGGGACAGGGGCTTGACAATGAGCAGTTCTTC

d_call: -
clone_size: once
v_call: TRBV5-4
j_call: TRBJ2-5
cdr3_aa: CASSLTPTVPETQYF
cdr3_nt: TGTGCCAGCAGCTTGACTCCCACCGTCCCGGAGACCCAGTACTTC

d_call: -
clone_size: -
v_call: TRBV19
j_call: TRBJ2-7
cdr3_aa: CASSIYPGAGAREQYF
cdr3_nt: TGTGCCAGTAGTATATACCCGGGGGCAGGGGCACGCGAGCAGTACTTC

d_call: -
clone_size: -
v_call: TRBV7-9
j_call: TRBJ1-1
cdr3_aa: CASSVTGNTEAFF
cdr3_nt: TGTGCCAGCAGCGTGACAGGGAACACTGAAGCTTTCTTT

d_call: -
clone_size: once
v_call: TRBV7-9
j_call: TRBJ1-1
cdr3_aa: CASSTGDTLMNTEAFF
cdr3_nt: TGTGCCAGCAGCACTGGGGACACTCTAATGAACACTGAAGCTTTCTTT

d_call: TRBD2
clone_size: few
v_call: TRBV18
j_call: TRBJ2-1
cdr3_aa: CASSPGGNSYNEQFF
cdr3_nt: TGTGCCAGCTCCCCGGGGGGTAATTCCTACAATGAGCAGTTCTTC

d_call: -
clone_size: -
v_call: TRBV6-1
j_call: TRBJ1-5
cdr3_aa: CASSEGGLYQPQHF
cdr3_nt: TGTGCCAGCAGTGAAGGGGGCTTATATCAGCCCCAGCATTTT

d_call: TRBD1
clone_size: -
v_call: TRBV28
j_call: TRBJ2-3
cdr3_aa: CASRGQGEEEDTQYF
cdr3_nt: TGTGCCAGCAGGGGACAGGGGGAGGAAGAAGATACGCAGTATTTT

d_call: TRBD2
clone_size: medium-sized
v_call: TRBV5-6
j_call: TRBJ2-5
cdr3_aa: CASSSGLAGEGETQYF
cdr3_nt: TGTGCCAGCAGCTCCGGACTAGCGGGGGAAGGGGAGACCCAGTACTTC

d_call: TRBD1
clone_size: few
v_call: TRBV5-1
j_call: TRBJ1-2
cdr3_aa: CASSLDWDSGIYGYTF
cdr3_nt: TGCGCCAGCAGCTTGGATTGGGACAGTGGAATTTATGGCTACACCTTC

d_call: -
clone_size: once
v_call: TRBV9
j_call: TRBJ1-2
cdr3_aa: CASSVVPGTDYGYTF
cdr3_nt: TGTGCCAGCAGCGTAGTTCCAGGGACGGACTATGGCTACACCTTC

d_call: -
clone_size: -
v_call: TRBV12-3/TRBV12-4
j_call: TRBJ1-2
cdr3_aa: CASISRRGYTF
cdr3_nt: TGTGCCAGCATCTCCCGGAGGGGCTACACCTTC

d_call: -
clone_size: -
v_call: TRBV3-1/TRBV3-2
j_call: TRBJ2-3
cdr3_aa: CASSQDLGESTDTQYF
cdr3_nt: TGTGCCAGCAGCCAAGATCTGGGCGAAAGCACAGATACGCAGTATTTT

d_call: TRBD2
clone_size: -
v_call: TRBV6-5
j_call: TRBJ2-3
cdr3_aa: CASSYDLAVGDAQYF
cdr3_nt: TGTGCCAGCAGTTACGACCTAGCGGTTGGGGACGCGCAGTATTTT

d_call: -
clone_size: -
v_call: TRBV11-3
j_call: TRBJ1-3
cdr3_aa: CASRESGSGNTIYF
cdr3_nt: TGTGCCAGCAGAGAGTCAGGGTCTGGAAACACCATATATTTT

d_call: -
clone_size: -
v_call: TRBV29-1
j_call: TRBJ2-5
cdr3_aa: CSGELQETQYF
cdr3_nt: TGCAGCGGCGAACTACAAGAGACCCAGTACTTC

d_call: TRBD1
clone_size: -
v_call: TRBV18
j_call: TRBJ2-7
cdr3_aa: CASSPPGGEQYF
cdr3_nt: TGTGCCAGCTCACCACCAGGGGGCGAACAGTACTTC

d_call: TRBD1
clone_size: -
v_call: TRBV10-3
j_call: TRBJ2-7
cdr3_aa: CAISEDRDRVSYEQYF
cdr3_nt: TGTGCCATCAGTGAGGATCGGGACAGGGTGTCCTACGAGCAGTACTTC

d_call: -
clone_size: few
v_call: TRBV4-1
j_call: TRBJ1-6
cdr3_aa: CASSLGPLNSPLHF
cdr3_nt: TGCGCCAGCAGCCTTGGGCCCCTGAATTCACCCCTCCACTTT

d_call: -
clone_size: -
v_call: TRBV7-2
j_call: TRBJ1-1
cdr3_aa: CASSQGTREAFF
cdr3_nt: TGTGCCAGCAGTCAGGGGACGAGGGAAGCTTTCTTT

d_call: -
clone_size: once
v_call: TRBV12-3/TRBV12-4
j_call: TRBJ1-1
cdr3_aa: CASTGRAAEAFF
cdr3_nt: TGTGCCAGCACGGGCAGGGCTGCGGAGGCTTTCTTT

d_call: TRBD1
clone_size: -
v_call: TRBV28
j_call: TRBJ2-7
cdr3_aa: CASSQGTEYEQYF
cdr3_nt: TGTGCCAGCAGTCAAGGGACAGAATACGAGCAGTACTTC

d_call: -
clone_size: -
v_call: TRBV2
j_call: TRBJ1-2
cdr3_aa: CASSDSYGNYGYTF
cdr3_nt: TGTGCCAGCAGTGACAGTTACGGGAACTATGGCTACACCTTC

d_call: -
clone_size: -
v_call: TRBV29-1
j_call: TRBJ1-1
cdr3_aa: CSALKRGTGTEAFF
cdr3_nt: TGCAGCGCCCTCAAGCGGGGTACGGGCACTGAAGCTTTCTTT

d_call: -
clone_size: once
v_call: TRBV10-3
j_call: TRBJ2-7
cdr3_aa: CAISDRADGDEQYF
cdr3_nt: TGTGCCATCAGTGATAGGGCTGACGGGGACGAGCAGTACTTC

d_call: -
clone_size: once
v_call: TRBV5-6
j_call: TRBJ1-5
cdr3_aa: CASSRKGWEGQPQHF
cdr3_nt: TGTGCCAGCAGCAGAAAGGGGTGGGAGGGTCAGCCCCAGCATTTT